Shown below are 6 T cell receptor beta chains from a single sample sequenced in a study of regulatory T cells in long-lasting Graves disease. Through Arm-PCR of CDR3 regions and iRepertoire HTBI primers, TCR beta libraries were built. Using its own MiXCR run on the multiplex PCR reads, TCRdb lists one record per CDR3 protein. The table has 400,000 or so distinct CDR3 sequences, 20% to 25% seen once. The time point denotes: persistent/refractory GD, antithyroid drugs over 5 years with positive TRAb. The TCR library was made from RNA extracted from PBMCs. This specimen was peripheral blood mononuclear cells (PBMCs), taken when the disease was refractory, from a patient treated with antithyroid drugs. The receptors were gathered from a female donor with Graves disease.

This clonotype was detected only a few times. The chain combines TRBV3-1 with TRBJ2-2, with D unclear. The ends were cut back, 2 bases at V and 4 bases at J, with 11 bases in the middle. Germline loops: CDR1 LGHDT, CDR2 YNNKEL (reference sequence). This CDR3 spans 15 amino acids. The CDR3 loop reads CASSQLVLGTGELFF. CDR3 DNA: TGTGCCAGCAGCCAATTGGTTCTGGGCACCGGGGAGCTGTTTTTT. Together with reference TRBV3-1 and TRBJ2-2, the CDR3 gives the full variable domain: DTAVSQTPKYLVTQMGNDKSIKCEQNLGHDTMYWYKQDSKKFLKIMFSYNNKELIINETVPNRFSPKSPDKAHLNLHINSLELGDSAVYFCASSQLVLGTGELFFGEGSRLTVL.

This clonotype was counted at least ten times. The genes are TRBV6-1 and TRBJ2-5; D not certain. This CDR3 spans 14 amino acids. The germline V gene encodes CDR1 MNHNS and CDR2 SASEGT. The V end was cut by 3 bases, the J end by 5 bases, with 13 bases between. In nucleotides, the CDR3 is TGTGCCAGCAGTGAGAATTTCGAATTTGAGACCCAGTACTTC. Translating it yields CASSENFEFETQYF.

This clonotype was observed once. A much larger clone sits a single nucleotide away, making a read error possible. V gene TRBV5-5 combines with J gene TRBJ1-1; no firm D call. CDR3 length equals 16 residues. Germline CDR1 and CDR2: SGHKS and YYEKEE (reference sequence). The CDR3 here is CASSPTGIRSGTEAFF. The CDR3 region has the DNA TGCGCCAGCAGCCCGACCGGGATCAGGTCGGGGACTGAAGCTTTCTTT.

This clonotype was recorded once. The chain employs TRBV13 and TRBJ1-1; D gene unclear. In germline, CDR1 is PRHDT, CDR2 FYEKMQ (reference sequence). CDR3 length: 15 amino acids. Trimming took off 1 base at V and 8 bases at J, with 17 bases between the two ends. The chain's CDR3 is CASSLEADWTVEAFF. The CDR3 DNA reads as TGTGCCAGCAGCTTAGAGGCGGATTGGACGGTGGAAGCTTTCTTT.

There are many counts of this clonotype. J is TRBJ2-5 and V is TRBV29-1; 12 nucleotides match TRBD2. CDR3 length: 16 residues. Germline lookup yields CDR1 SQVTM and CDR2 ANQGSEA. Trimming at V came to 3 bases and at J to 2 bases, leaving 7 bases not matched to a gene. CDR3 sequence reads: CSVEFPSGRVQETQYF. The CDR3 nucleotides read TGCAGCGTTGAGTTTCCTAGCGGGAGGGTTCAAGAGACCCAGTACTTC.

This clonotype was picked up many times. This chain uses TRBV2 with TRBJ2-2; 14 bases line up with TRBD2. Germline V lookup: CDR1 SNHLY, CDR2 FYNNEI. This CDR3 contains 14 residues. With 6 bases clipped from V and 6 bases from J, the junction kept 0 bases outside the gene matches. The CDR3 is CASRGLAGAGELFF. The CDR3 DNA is TGTGCCAGCAGGGGACTAGCGGGAGCCGGGGAGCTGTTTTTT.